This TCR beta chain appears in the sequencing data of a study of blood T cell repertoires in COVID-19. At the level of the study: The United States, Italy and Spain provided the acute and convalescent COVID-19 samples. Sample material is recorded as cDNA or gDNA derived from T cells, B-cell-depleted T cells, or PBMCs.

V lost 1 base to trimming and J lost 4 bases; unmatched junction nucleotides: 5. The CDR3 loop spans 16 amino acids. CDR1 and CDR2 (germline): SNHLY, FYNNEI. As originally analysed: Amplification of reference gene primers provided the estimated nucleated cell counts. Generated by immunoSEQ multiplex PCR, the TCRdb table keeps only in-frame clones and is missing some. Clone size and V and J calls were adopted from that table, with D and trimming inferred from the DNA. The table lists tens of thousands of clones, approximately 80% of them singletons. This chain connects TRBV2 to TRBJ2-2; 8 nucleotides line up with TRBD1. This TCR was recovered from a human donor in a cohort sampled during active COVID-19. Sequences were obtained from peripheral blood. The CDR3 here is CASSEVQGAITGELFF. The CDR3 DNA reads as TGTGCCAGCAGTGAAGTTCAGGGGGCGATCACCGGGGAGCTGTTTTTT.